This TCR beta chain was retrieved from a study of cytomegalovirus exposure and HLA in healthy donors. The PCR employed 60 Vbeta primers together with 13 Jbeta primers. Clones were read by immunoSEQ multiplex PCR, and TCRdb kept only the in-frame ones, dropping some. The table includes under 100,000 clones, around 66% detected once. Sequenced input: PBMCs. This clonotype originated in a woman aged 35 to 49 in good health and CMV-seropositive.

The CDR3 loop is CASSRQLSGNTIYF. CDR3 DNA sequence: TGTGCCAGCAGTCGACAGCTCTCTGGAAACACCATATATTTT. The chain carries TRBV6-5 and TRBJ1-3; a weak D match, TRBD1 (5 bases). V dropped 5 bases and J dropped 0 bases, with 8 bases sitting between them. From germline, CDR1 is MNHEY and CDR2 SVGAGI. CDR3 size: 14 residues.